The 29 T cell receptor beta chains below all came from one sample that was sequenced in a study of follicular helper T cells after annual influenza vaccination. Assay: immunoSEQ multiplex PCR; the TCRdb copy retains only in-frame clones and omits some. The sample lists fewer than 11,000 clones; about 80% were seen once. The sample's time point: 2014-2015 season, 7 days after vaccination. Source: CXCR5- memory CD4+ T cells sorted from blood, taken 7 days after influenza vaccination. These receptor sequences come from an adult who received the influenza vaccine.

V and J are TRBV4-2 and TRBJ2-5; 9 bases fit TRBD2. Germline CDR1 is LGHNA and CDR2 is YNFKEQ. V gave up 0 bases and J gave up 5 bases; unmatched junction bases: 4. This CDR3 has 15 amino acids. For the CDR3, the DNA is TGTGCCAGCAGCCAAGAGCGGGGGGGCGGTGAGACCCAGTACTTC. This encodes CASSQERGGGETQYF.

V usage is TRBV7-2 and J usage is TRBJ1-5; D is ambiguous. Trimming stripped 2 bases from V and 7 bases from J, with 9 bases between. The length of the CDR3 is 13 residues. The germline V gene encodes CDR1 SGHTA and CDR2 FQGNSA. The DNA of the CDR3 is TGTGCCAGCAGCTTACACGGGAAGCAGCCCCAGCATTTT. This sequence encodes CASSLHGKQPQHF.

The chain uses TRBV5-1 and TRBJ1-1; D remains ambiguous. The V gene's germline CDR1 is SGHRS and CDR2 YFSETQ. V was shortened by 1 base and J by 2 bases, with 9 bases between the two germline ends. The CDR3 consists of 14 residues. For the CDR3, the DNA is TGCGCCAGCAGCTTGCTGGTATCCAACACTGAAGCTTTCTTT. Protein: CASSLLVSNTEAFF. Full variable domain (missing parts from reference TRBV5-1 and TRBJ1-1): KAGVTQTPRYLIKTRGQQVTLSCSPISGHRSVSWYQQTPGQGLQFLFEYFSETQRNKGNFPGRFSGRQFSNSRSEMNVSTLELGDSALYLCASSLLVSNTEAFFGQGTRLTVV.

This chain connects TRBV5-1 to TRBJ1-4; D is ambiguous. CDR1 and CDR2 (germline): SGHRS, YFSETQ. CDR3 size: 13 residues. The ends were cut back, 1 base at V and 5 bases at J, with 6 bases in the middle. This chain's CDR3 is CASSLQQNEKLFF. The CDR3 DNA sequence: TGCGCCAGCAGCTTGCAACAGAATGAAAAACTGTTTTTT.

The V call is TRBV19, the J call TRBJ2-3; D may be TRBD1 (5 bases). The CDR3 length is 14 residues. The V end lost 3 bases, the J end lost 4 bases, and 11 bases lay between the germline ends. Germline CDR1 and CDR2: LNHDA and SQIVND (reference sequence). CDR3 sequence reads: CASSMVQGADTQYF. DNA of the CDR3: TGTGCCAGTAGTATGGTGCAGGGCGCAGATACGCAGTATTTT.

V gene TRBV7-2 combines with J gene TRBJ1-5; perhaps TRBD1 as D (5 bases). V was pared by 1 base and J by 6 bases, with 13 bases between. This CDR3 region has 15 residues. Germline lookup yields CDR1 SGHTA and CDR2 FQGNSA. CDR3 sequence reads: CASSLGGAGSQPQHF. As DNA, the CDR3 is TGTGCCAGCAGCTTAGGAGGGGCCGGGAGTCAGCCCCAGCATTTT.

V usage is TRBV5-4 and J usage is TRBJ2-5; 7 bases align to TRBD1. Unmatched junction bases numbered 4, after V lost 2 bases and J lost 3 bases. Germline values: CDR1 SGHNT, CDR2 YYREEE (reference sequence). The CDR3 length is 14 residues. The CDR3 reads CASSFPGQKETQYF. In DNA form, the CDR3 reads TGTGCCAGCAGCTTTCCGGGACAGAAAGAGACCCAGTACTTC.

The chain has TRBV28 and TRBJ1-1; TRBD1 aligns across 11 bases. Trimming cost V 5 bases and J 4 bases; bases outside gene matches: 3. Germline CDR1 reads MDHEN; CDR2 reads SYDVKM. The CDR3 spans 14 residues. The CDR3 sequence: CASSRTGGSTEAFF. The CDR3 DNA follows: TGTGCCAGCAGTCGGACAGGGGGCAGCACTGAAGCTTTCTTT. Variable domain in full (rest from reference TRBV28 and TRBJ1-1): DVKVTQSSRYLVKRTGEKVFLECVQDMDHENMFWYRQDPGLGLRLIYFSYDVKMKEKGDIPEGYSVSREKKERFSLILESASTNQTSMYLCASSRTGGSTEAFFGQGTRLTVV.

The V and J genes are TRBV6-1 and TRBJ2-3; D gene unclear. Germline loops: CDR1 MNHNS, CDR2 SASEGT. V dropped 1 base and J dropped 7 bases, with 6 bases sitting between them. This CDR3 contains 12 residues. The CDR3 is CASSEVGYTQYF. CDR3 DNA: TGTGCCAGCAGTGAAGTGGGGTATACGCAGTATTTT.

This rearrangement joins TRBV5-1 to TRBJ1-1, with no clear D. CDR1 and CDR2 from the germline V gene are SGHRS and YFSETQ. This CDR3 comprises 16 residues. The ends were cut back, 0 bases at V and 4 bases at J, with 16 bases in the middle. Here the CDR3 DNA reads TGCGCCAGCAGCTTGGCCGTCCAGGCAGTTAGCACTGAAGCTTTCTTT. This codes for CASSLAVQAVSTEAFF.

The chain combines TRBV18 with TRBJ2-2; 7 bases align to TRBD2. Germline V gene data show CDR1 as KGHSH and CDR2 as LQKENI. The CDR3 has 15 residues. Unmatched junction bases numbered 1, after V lost 2 bases and J lost 1 base. This CDR3 is CASSPGGRNTGELFF. As DNA, the CDR3 is TGTGCCAGCTCACCAGGCGGGAGGAACACCGGGGAGCTGTTTTTT.

The chain recombines TRBV15 with TRBJ2-5; TRBD2 matches at 7 bases. This CDR3 region has 16 residues. Losses at the gene ends were 0 bases for V and 5 bases for J; bases not matched to a gene: 9. Germline-derived CDR1 and CDR2 are LNHNV and YYDKDF (reference sequence). The CDR3, as DNA: TGTGCCACCAGCAGAGAAGGGCGGGAGAGTCAGGAGACCCAGTACTTC. This sequence encodes CATSREGRESQETQYF.

The chain combines TRBV4-3 with TRBJ2-1, with D tentatively TRBD2 (6 bases). Germline V gene lookup returns CDR1 LGHNA and CDR2 YSLEER. This CDR3 has 15 amino acids. Trimming removed 1 base at V and 7 bases at J, with 14 bases between. CDR3 in amino acids: CASSQGQRRENEQFF. CDR3 sequence (DNA): TGCGCCAGCAGCCAAGGGCAGCGTCGGGAGAATGAGCAGTTCTTC.

The chain links TRBV28 to TRBJ1-2; a weak D match, TRBD1 (5 bases). The V end was cut by 5 bases, the J end by 3 bases, with 10 bases between. Per the germline V gene, CDR1 is MDHEN and CDR2 is SYDVKM. The CDR3 runs to 13 residues. CDR3 region: CASSPGQDYGYTF. CDR3 sequence (DNA): TGTGCCAGCAGTCCAGGGCAGGACTATGGCTACACCTTC.

This clone was seen once. This chain links TRBV9 with TRBJ2-5, with 8 nucleotides matching TRBD2. The CDR3 has 16 amino acids. CDR1 and CDR2 from the germline V gene are SGDLS and YYNGEE. V shed 4 bases, J shed 0 bases, and the junction held 8 bases outside the gene matches. The CDR3: CASSSSGGLYQETQYF. The CDR3 DNA sequence: TGTGCCAGCAGCTCCTCGGGAGGGTTGTACCAAGAGACCCAGTACTTC.

The chain uses TRBV28 and TRBJ2-7; D is perhaps TRBD1 or TRBD2 (5 bases each). This CDR3 has 15 residues. From germline, CDR1 is MDHEN and CDR2 SYDVKM. Between the trimmed V and J ends, which lost 3 bases and 1 base, there was a span of 13 bases. In nucleotides, the CDR3 is TGTGCCAGCAGTTTCCGAGGGGCTTCGTCCTACGAGCAGTACTTC. This sequence encodes CASSFRGASSYEQYF.

The V gene is TRBV18, the J gene TRBJ1-5, with D possibly matching TRBD1 (6 bases). Germline V gene sequence: CDR1 KGHSH, CDR2 LQKENI. CDR3 length: 15 amino acids. The ends were cut back, 1 base at V and 2 bases at J, with 9 bases in the middle. The CDR3 bases are TGTGCCAGCTCACCACAGGACAGCCGCAATCAGCCCCAGCATTTT. Its translation is CASSPQDSRNQPQHF.

This rearrangement joins TRBV29-1 to TRBJ2-1, with D uncertain. The V end was cut by 5 bases, the J end by 3 bases, with 17 bases between. The germline V gene encodes CDR1 SQVTM and CDR2 ANQGSEA. The CDR3 sequence is 15 residues long. CDR3 in DNA: TGCAGCGTTTTATATTCGGCAGGATACTACAATGAGCAGTTCTTC. It encodes CSVLYSAGYYNEQFF.

The J gene is TRBJ1-5, the V gene TRBV7-2; D is possibly TRBD1 (6 bases). Between the trimmed V and J ends, which lost 5 bases and 0 bases, there was a span of 14 bases. Per germline, CDR1 SGHTA and CDR2 FQGNSA. CDR3 length: 16 amino acids. The CDR3 sequence: CASSPSRTVSNQPQHF. Here the CDR3 DNA reads TGTGCCAGCAGCCCCAGTCGGACAGTTAGCAATCAGCCCCAGCATTTT.

The chain joins TRBV11-2 to TRBJ2-1; TRBD2 agrees at 7 bases. The V and J ends lost 4 bases and 10 bases, in that order; junction bases with no gene match: 7. The V gene's germline CDR1 is SGHAT and CDR2 FQNNGV. The CDR3 totals 13 residues. This CDR3 reads CASSSIGGREQFF. The DNA of the CDR3 is TGTGCCAGCAGCTCTATCGGGGGGAGGGAGCAGTTCTTC.

The chain uses TRBV28 and TRBJ1-4; D might be TRBD1 (5 bases). This CDR3 has 15 residues. Deletions cut 6 bases from V and 3 bases from J, with 14 bases between. Looked up from germline, CDR1 is MDHEN and CDR2 is SYDVKM. CDR3: CASRGRVQANEKLFF. DNA for the CDR3: TGTGCCAGCAGGGGACGGGTACAGGCTAATGAAAAACTGTTTTTT. Together with reference TRBV28 and TRBJ1-4, the CDR3 gives the full variable domain: DVKVTQSSRYLVKRTGEKVFLECVQDMDHENMFWYRQDPGLGLRLIYFSYDVKMKEKGDIPEGYSVSREKKERFSLILESASTNQTSMYLCASRGRVQANEKLFFGSGTQLSVL.

The rearrangement uses TRBV29-1 and TRBJ1-1; maybe TRBD1 (5 bases). V lost 6 bases, J lost 2 bases, and 13 bases lay in between. CDR1 is SQVTM and CDR2 is ANQGSEA in the germline V gene. CDR3 length: 13 residues. The CDR3 region is CSVRRQSNTEAFF. CDR3 coding DNA: TGCAGCGTCCGTCGACAGTCCAACACTGAAGCTTTCTTT.

V usage is TRBV19 and J usage is TRBJ1-2, with unresolved D. Germline CDR1 LNHDA, CDR2 SQIVND (reference sequence). Trimming left V 5 bases short and J 10 bases short, with 14 bases between. The CDR3 runs to 12 residues. The CDR3 nucleotides read TGTGCCAGTAGTGCGGACTGGGCGTACTACACCTTC. Its translation: CASSADWAYYTF.

V and J are TRBV28 and TRBJ2-5; 12 bases align to TRBD1. The CDR3 length is 15 residues. Germline CDR1 is MDHEN and CDR2 is SYDVKM. Trimming at V came to 5 bases and at J to 4 bases, leaving 5 bases not matched to a gene. CDR3 in DNA: TGTGCCAGCAGTATCCGGGACAGGGGGCGAGAGACCCAGTACTTC. Translated: CASSIRDRGRETQYF.

This chain joins TRBV28 and TRBJ2-7; TRBD2 matches at 7 bases. Germline V lookup: CDR1 MDHEN, CDR2 SYDVKM. The V segment lost 3 bases and the J segment 3 bases; nucleotides outside the gene matches: 8. The CDR3 contains 15 residues. CDR3: CASSFESGLNYEQYF. As DNA, the CDR3 is TGTGCCAGCAGTTTTGAATCGGGACTAAACTACGAGCAGTACTTC.

This chain links TRBV10-1 with TRBJ2-3, with 10 bases aligning to TRBD2. V shed 3 bases and J 2 bases; nucleotides not matched to a gene: 5. CDR3 length: 16 amino acids. CDR1 and CDR2 from the germline V gene are WNHNN and SYGVQD (reference sequence). The CDR3 is CASSDQREGYTDTQYF. CDR3 nucleotide sequence: TGCGCCAGCAGTGACCAGCGGGAGGGATACACAGATACGCAGTATTTT.

V usage is TRBV19 and J usage is TRBJ1-5; the match to TRBD1 covers 8 bases. The CDR3 covers 14 residues. The V segment lost 6 bases and the J segment 6 bases; nucleotides outside the gene matches: 7. Germline CDR1 is LNHDA and CDR2 is SQIVND (reference sequence). CDR3 nucleotides: TGTGCCAGTAGCACCGGCAGGGGGCCTCAGCCCCAGCATTTT. This gives the protein CASSTGRGPQPQHF. Variable domain in full (rest from reference TRBV19 and TRBJ1-5): DGGITQSPKYLFRKEGQNVTLSCEQNLNHDAMYWYRQDPGQGLRLIYYSQIVNDFQKGDIAEGYSVSREKKESFPLTVTSAQKNPTAFYLCASSTGRGPQPQHFGDGTRLSIL.

The V call is TRBV7-9, the J call TRBJ1-3; no firm D call. Germline CDR1 SEHNR, CDR2 FQNEAQ (reference sequence). The CDR3 covers 12 residues. Trimming took 5 bases from V and 0 from J, leaving 2 bases between them. CDR3 residues: CASSHSGNTIYF. The CDR3 DNA reads TGTGCCAGCAGCCACTCTGGAAACACCATATATTTT.

This clone showed up just once. The chain uses TRBV28 and TRBJ2-2; 8 bases match TRBD2. Germline CDR1 is MDHEN and CDR2 is SYDVKM. This CDR3 has 15 residues. J gave up 2 bases and V 10 bases, and 9 bases lay outside the gene matches. This CDR3 is CATLTSGANTGELFF. For the CDR3, the DNA is TGTGCCACCCTAACTAGCGGAGCAAACACCGGGGAGCTGTTTTTT.